Described below is a single TCR beta chain sequence and its context. Its target is unknown. This specimen belongs to a study of cytomegalovirus exposure and HLA in healthy donors. Overall study findings and caveats: Later findings reportedly placed an Asian-associated ancestry cluster below the approximately 700-donor mean for N-insertions. Some V segments (TRBV6-2 and TRBV6-3 among them) were excluded as indistinguishable. The study found most TCR sequences rare, yet found some public TCRs in many donors.

Germline CDR1 and CDR2: LGHNA and YNFKEQ. This CDR3 has 15 residues. Trimming cost V 3 bases and J 3 bases, with 14 bases left between them. PCR primers comprised 60 Vbeta and 13 Jbeta primers. Assay: immunoSEQ multiplex PCR; the TCRdb copy retains only in-frame clones and omits some. The top ten clones hold 5.8% of a sample with 98,000 or so clones, nearly 80% of them seen once. It was healthy bone marrow donors who served as donors. This chain uses TRBV4-2 with TRBJ1-1; D is possibly TRBD1 (5 bases). The source is a man between 60 and 75 years old in good health and CMV-seropositive. The sequencing input was PBMCs. DNA of the CDR3: TGTGCCAGCAGCCACAAGCGGGGGGTGGACACTGAAGCTTTCTTT. Protein sequence: CASSHKRGVDTEAFF.